The text below deals with one T cell receptor (beta chain). These data come from a study of cytomegalovirus exposure and HLA in healthy donors. The V end lost 0 bases, the J end lost 4 bases, and 2 bases lay between the germline ends. Germline lookup yields CDR1 SGHRS and CDR2 YFSETQ. This CDR3 is 11 amino acids long. Profiled with immunoSEQ multiplex PCR; TCRdb holds only in-frame clones, not every one. Among some 69,000 clones listed, 96% were seen once. V is TRBV5-1 and J is TRBJ2-7; unclear D gene. What was sequenced was PBMCs. This clonotype was obtained from a woman aged 18-29 years in good health and CMV-seropositive. The chain's CDR3 is CASSLAYEQYF. CDR3 nucleotide sequence: TGCGCCAGCAGCTTGGCGTACGAGCAGTACTTC.